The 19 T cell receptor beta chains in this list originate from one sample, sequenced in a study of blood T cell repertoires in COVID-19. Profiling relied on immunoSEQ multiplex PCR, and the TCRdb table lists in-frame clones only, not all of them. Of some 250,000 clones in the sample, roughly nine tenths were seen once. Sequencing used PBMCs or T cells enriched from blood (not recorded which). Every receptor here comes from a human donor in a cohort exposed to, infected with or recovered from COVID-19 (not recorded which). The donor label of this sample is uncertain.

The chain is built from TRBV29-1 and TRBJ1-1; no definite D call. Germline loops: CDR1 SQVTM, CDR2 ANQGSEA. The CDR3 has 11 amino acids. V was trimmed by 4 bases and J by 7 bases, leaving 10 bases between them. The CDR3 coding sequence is TGCAGCGTTGGAGGGTCCAGTGAAGCTTTCTTT. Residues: CSVGGSSEAFF. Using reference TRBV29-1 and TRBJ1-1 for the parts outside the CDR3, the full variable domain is SAVISQKPSRDICQRGTSLTIQCQVDSQVTMMFWYRQQPGQSLTLIATANQGSEATYESGFVIDKFPISRPNLTFSTLTVSNMSPEDSSIYLCSVGGSSEAFFGQGTRLTVV.

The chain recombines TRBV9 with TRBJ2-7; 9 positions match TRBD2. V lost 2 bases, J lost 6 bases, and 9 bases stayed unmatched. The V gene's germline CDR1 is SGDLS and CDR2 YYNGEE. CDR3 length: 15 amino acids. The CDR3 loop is CASSVDSGGFSEQYF. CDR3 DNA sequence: TGTGCCAGCAGCGTGGATAGCGGGGGTTTCTCCGAGCAGTACTTC.

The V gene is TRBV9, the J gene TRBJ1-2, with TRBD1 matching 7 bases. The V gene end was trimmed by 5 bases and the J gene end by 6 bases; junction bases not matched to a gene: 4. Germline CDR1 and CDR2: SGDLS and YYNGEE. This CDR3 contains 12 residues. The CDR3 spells CASSRQGDGYTF. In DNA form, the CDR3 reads TGTGCCAGCAGTCGACAGGGCGATGGCTACACCTTC.

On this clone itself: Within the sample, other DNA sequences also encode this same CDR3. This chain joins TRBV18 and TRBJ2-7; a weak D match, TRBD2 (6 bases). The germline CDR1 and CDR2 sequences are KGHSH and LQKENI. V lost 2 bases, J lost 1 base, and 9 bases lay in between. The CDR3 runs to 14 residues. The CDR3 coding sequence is TGTGCCAGCTCACCAGGGACTGGGTCCTACGAGCAGTACTTC. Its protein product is CASSPGTGSYEQYF.

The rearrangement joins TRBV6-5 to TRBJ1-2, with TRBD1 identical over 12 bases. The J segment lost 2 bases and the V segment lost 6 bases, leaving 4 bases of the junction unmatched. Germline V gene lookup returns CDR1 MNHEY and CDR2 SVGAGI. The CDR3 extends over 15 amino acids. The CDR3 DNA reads TGTGCCAGCAGGGTCGGGACAGGGGGCAACTATGGCTACACCTTC. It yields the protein CASRVGTGGNYGYTF.

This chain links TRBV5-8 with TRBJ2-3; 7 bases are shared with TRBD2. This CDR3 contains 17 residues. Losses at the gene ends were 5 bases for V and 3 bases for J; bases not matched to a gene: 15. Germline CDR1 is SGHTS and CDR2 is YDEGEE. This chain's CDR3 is CASSDQISGVSTDTQYF. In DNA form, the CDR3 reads TGTGCCAGCAGTGACCAGATCAGCGGGGTATCGACAGATACGCAGTATTTT.

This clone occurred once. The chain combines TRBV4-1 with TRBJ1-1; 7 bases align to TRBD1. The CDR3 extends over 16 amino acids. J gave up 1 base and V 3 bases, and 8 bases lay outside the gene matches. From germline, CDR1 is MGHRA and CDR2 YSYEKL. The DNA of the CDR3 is TGCGCCAGCAGCCACGGGACAGAGTCTCAGAACACTGAAGCTTTCTTT. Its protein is CASSHGTESQNTEAFF.

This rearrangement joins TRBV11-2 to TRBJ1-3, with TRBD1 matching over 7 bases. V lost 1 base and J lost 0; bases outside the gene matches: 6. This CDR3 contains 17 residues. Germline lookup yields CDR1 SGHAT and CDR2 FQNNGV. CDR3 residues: CASSLGRGQVSGNTIYF. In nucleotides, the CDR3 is TGTGCCAGCAGCTTAGGAAGGGGGCAGGTCTCTGGAAACACCATATATTTT.

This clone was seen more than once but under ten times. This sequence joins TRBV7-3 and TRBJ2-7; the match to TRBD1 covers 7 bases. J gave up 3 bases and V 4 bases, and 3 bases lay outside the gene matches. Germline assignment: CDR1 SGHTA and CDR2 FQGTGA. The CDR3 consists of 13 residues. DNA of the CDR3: TGTGCCAGCAGCTCGAGGACAGGCTACGAGCAGTACTTC. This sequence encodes CASSSRTGYEQYF.

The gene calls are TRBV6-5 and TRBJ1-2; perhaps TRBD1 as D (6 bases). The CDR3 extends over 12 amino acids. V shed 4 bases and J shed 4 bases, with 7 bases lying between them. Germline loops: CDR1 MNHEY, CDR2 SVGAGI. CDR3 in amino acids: CASSSTGYGYTF. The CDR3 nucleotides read TGTGCCAGCAGTTCGACAGGCTATGGCTACACCTTC.

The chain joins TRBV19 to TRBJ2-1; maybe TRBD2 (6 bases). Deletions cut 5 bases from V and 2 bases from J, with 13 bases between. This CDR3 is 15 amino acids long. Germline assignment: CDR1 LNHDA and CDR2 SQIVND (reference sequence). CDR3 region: CASSGRGLPYNEQFF. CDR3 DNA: TGTGCCAGTAGTGGCCGGGGGTTACCCTACAATGAGCAGTTCTTC.

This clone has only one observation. The CDR3 DNA reads as TGTGCCAGCAGTGCCACGTGGGTAGGAGCCTACGAGCAGTACTTC. Its protein product is CASSATWVGAYEQYF. V gene TRBV27 combines with J gene TRBJ2-7; D remains unclear. Per the germline V gene, CDR1 is MNHEY and CDR2 is SMNVEV (reference sequence). CDR3 length equals 15 residues. V was trimmed by 5 bases and J by 2 bases, leaving 16 bases between them.

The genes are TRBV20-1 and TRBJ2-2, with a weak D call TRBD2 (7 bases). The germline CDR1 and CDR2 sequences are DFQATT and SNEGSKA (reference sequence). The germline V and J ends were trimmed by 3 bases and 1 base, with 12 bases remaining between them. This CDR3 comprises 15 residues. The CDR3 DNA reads TGCAGTGCTAGTTTTAGGGGGGGGAACACCGGGGAGCTGTTTTTT. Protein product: CSASFRGGNTGELFF.

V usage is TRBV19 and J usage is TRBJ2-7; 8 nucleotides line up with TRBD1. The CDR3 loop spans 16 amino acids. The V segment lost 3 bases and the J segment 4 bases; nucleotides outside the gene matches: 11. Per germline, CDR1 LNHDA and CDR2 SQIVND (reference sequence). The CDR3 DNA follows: TGTGCCAGTAGTATTGTGTTCCAGGGGACAGGATACGAGCAGTACTTC. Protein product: CASSIVFQGTGYEQYF.

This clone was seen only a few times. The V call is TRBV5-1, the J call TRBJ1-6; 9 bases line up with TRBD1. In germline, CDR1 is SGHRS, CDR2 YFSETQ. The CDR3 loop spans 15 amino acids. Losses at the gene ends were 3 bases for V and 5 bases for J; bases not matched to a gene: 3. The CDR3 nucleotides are TGCGCCAGCAGCTCCCGGACAGGGGATAATTCACCCCTCCACTTT. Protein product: CASSSRTGDNSPLHF.

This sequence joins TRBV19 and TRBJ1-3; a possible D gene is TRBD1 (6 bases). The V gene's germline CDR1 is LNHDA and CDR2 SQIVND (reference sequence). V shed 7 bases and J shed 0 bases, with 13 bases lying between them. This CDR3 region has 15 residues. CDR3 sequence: CASTTTGLSGNTIYF. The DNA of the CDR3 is TGTGCCAGTACAACGACAGGCCTCTCTGGAAACACCATATATTTT.

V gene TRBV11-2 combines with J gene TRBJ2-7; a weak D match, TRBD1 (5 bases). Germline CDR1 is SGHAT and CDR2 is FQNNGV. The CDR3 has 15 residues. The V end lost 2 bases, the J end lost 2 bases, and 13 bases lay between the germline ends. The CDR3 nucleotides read TGTGCCAGCAGCTTATATTTGGGCAGGGCCTACGAGCAGTACTTC. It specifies CASSLYLGRAYEQYF.

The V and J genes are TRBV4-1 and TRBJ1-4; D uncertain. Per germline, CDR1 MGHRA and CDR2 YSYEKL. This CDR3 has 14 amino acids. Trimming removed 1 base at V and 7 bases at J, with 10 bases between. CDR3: CASSQVLSVEKLFF. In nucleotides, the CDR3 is TGCGCCAGCAGCCAAGTCCTCTCTGTTGAAAAACTGTTTTTT.

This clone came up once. The chain's CDR3 is CASSPTSGGYNEQFF. CDR3 coding DNA: TGTGCCAGCAGCCCGACTAGCGGGGGTTACAATGAGCAGTTCTTC. The chain employs TRBV7-8 and TRBJ2-1, with 12 bases lining up with TRBD2. V trimming: 5 bases; J trimming: 4 bases; junction bases outside the gene matches: 3. Germline V gives CDR1 SGHVS, CDR2 FQNEAQ. The CDR3 has 15 amino acids.